These T cell receptor beta chains were read from a single sample in a study of blood T cell repertoires in COVID-19. Assay: immunoSEQ multiplex PCR; the TCRdb copy retains only in-frame clones and omits some. The table has some 30,000 clones, 91% seen once; the top ten hold about a sixth. The sequencing input was peripheral blood. The receptor set was obtained from a human donor with active COVID-19. The donor label of this sample is uncertain. The CDR3 runs from the conserved cysteine through the conserved F or W. A D gene is named only where the DNA matches it firmly. Some rows have no size entry. The others give once, few or many, or a class for an expanded clone.

D gene | J gene | clone size | V gene | CDR3 DNA | CDR3 protein
. | TRBJ1-2 | . | TRBV7-2 | TGTGCCAGCAGCTCCCTCTATGGCTACACCTTC | CASSSLYGYTF
TRBD2 | TRBJ2-7 | . | TRBV30 | TGTGCCTGGAGGCGCGGGGGGGCTGGGCCGTTTCCCTACGAGCAGTACTTC | CAWRRGGAGPFPYEQYF
. | TRBJ2-3 | . | TRBV28 | TGTGCCAGCAGTTCAGGCGTAGATACGCAGTATTTT | CASSSGVDTQYF
. | TRBJ1-6 | . | TRBV6-5 | TGTGCCAGCAGTTACGGGGGGACCTATAATTCACCCCTCCACTTT | CASSYGGTYNSPLHF
TRBD2 | TRBJ2-7 | . | TRBV30 | TGTGCCTGGAGTAAAGGGACTAACTACGAGCAGTACTTC | CAWSKGTNYEQYF
TRBD2 | TRBJ2-3 | . | TRBV7-8 | TGTGCCAGCAGTATGGGAGCGGGAGCGGGCGCAGATACGCAGTATTTT | CASSMGAGAGADTQYF
TRBD1 | TRBJ1-6 | . | TRBV2 | TGTGCCAGCAGCGGACAGGGCTCACCCCTCCACTTT | CASSGQGSPLHF
. | TRBJ1-2 | . | TRBV7-2 | TGTGCCAGCAGCTTATTACAGCATGGCTACACCTTC | CASSLLQHGYTF
. | TRBJ1-6 | few | TRBV5-1 | TGCGCCAGCAGCTTGTGGGATTCCGGGACATCAAATTCACCCCTCCACTTT | CASSLWDSGTSNSPLHF
TRBD2 | TRBJ2-3 | . | TRBV10-3 | TGTGCCATCACCTCGGCTAGCGGGAGTCCAGATACGCAGTATTTT | CAITSASGSPDTQYF
TRBD1 | TRBJ1-2 | . | TRBV28 | TGTGCCAGCAGTTCCAGGGACAGGTTCCGCTATGGCTACACCTTC | CASSSRDRFRYGYTF
. | TRBJ2-7 | . | TRBV4-1 | TGCGCCAGCAGTTCGCGGGGGACATCACACTACGAGCAGTACTTC | CASSSRGTSHYEQYF
TRBD2 | TRBJ2-3 | . | TRBV7-2 | TGTGCCAGCAGCCAAGCGGGACTTAGCACAGATACGCAGTATTTT | CASSQAGLSTDTQYF
TRBD2 | TRBJ2-1 | . | TRBV7-7 | TGTGCCAGCAGCTCTCTAGCGGGACCGGCTAGTGAGCAGTTCTTC | CASSSLAGPASEQFF
. | TRBJ2-3 | . | TRBV10-3 | TGTGCCATCAGTGAGGGTCTCACCTACGGCACAGATACGCAGTATTTT | CAISEGLTYGTDTQYF
. | TRBJ1-2 | . | TRBV11-2 | TGTGCCAGCAGCTTAGAGGTCTTTGGCACAGCCGGCTACACCTTC | CASSLEVFGTAGYTF
TRBD1 | TRBJ2-7 | . | TRBV3-1/TRBV3-2 | TGTGCCAGCAGCCATGTTGGGACAGGGTCCCCCGGCGAGCAGTACTTC | CASSHVGTGSPGEQYF
. | TRBJ2-1 | . | TRBV6-2/TRBV6-3 | TGTGCCAGCAGTTACTTAAATGAGCAGTTCTTC | CASSYLNEQFF
TRBD1 | TRBJ2-1 | once | TRBV27 | TGTGCCACCGGGTGGGGGACAGGCTACAATGAGCAGTTCTTC | CATGWGTGYNEQFF
TRBD2 | TRBJ2-7 | . | TRBV5-1 | TGCGCCAGCAGCCAGAGCGGGAGGGCCTCCTACGAGCAGTACTTC | CASSQSGRASYEQYF
. | TRBJ2-1 | . | TRBV30 | TGTGCCTGGAGTGACGGGGGGCTAAGCGATGAGCAGTTCTTC | CAWSDGGLSDEQFF
TRBD2 | TRBJ2-7 | . | TRBV4-1 | TGCGCCAGCAGCCAGGACGGGACTAGCGCGGCCCGGGAGCAGTACTTC | CASSQDGTSAAREQYF
TRBD1 | TRBJ2-7 | once | TRBV5-5 | TGTGCCAGCAGCTCCCTGGGACAGGTTTCCTACGAGCAGTACTTC | CASSSLGQVSYEQYF
. | TRBJ1-5 | . | TRBV5-6 | TGTGCCAGCAGCGGTCAGGCTCAGCCCCAGCATTTT | CASSGQAQPQHF
. | TRBJ1-1 | . | TRBV5-4 | TGTGCCAGCAGCCCAACAGCGGTGAACACTGAAGCTTTCTTT | CASSPTAVNTEAFF
. | TRBJ2-7 | . | TRBV3-1/TRBV3-2 | TGTGCCAGCAGCCAAGAGGAGAGACTAGGCCACGAGCAGTACTTC | CASSQEERLGHEQYF
TRBD1 | TRBJ2-3 | . | TRBV7-4 | TGTGCCAGCAGCTTTCCCGGACAGGACTCGGGCACAGATACGCAGTATTTT | CASSFPGQDSGTDTQYF
. | TRBJ1-5 | . | TRBV11-2 | TGTGCCAGCAGCTTAGATCGGGATCAGCCCCAGCATTTT | CASSLDRDQPQHF
TRBD2 | TRBJ2-7 | . | TRBV28 | TGTGCCAGCAGTTTTTCAAGCGGGATGGTCGAGCAGTACTTC | CASSFSSGMVEQYF
TRBD1 | TRBJ2-7 | . | TRBV6-5 | TGTGCCAGCAGCCCGACAGGGGAAGCCATCTACGAGCAGTACTTC | CASSPTGEAIYEQYF
TRBD1 | TRBJ2-7 | . | TRBV7-9 | TGTGCCAGCAGCCCGATGGGACAGGGGTTCTCCTACGAGCAGTACTTC | CASSPMGQGFSYEQYF
. | TRBJ1-2 | . | TRBV6-1 | TGTGCCAGCAGTGAAGTCGCAGGGCGAGGCTACACCTTC | CASSEVAGRGYTF
. | TRBJ1-2 | . | TRBV5-4 | TGTGCCAGCAGCTTGGAAGGAGGAGGGGTCTATGGCTACACCTTC | CASSLEGGGVYGYTF
. | TRBJ2-3 | . | TRBV19 | TGTGCCAGTAGTATAGGGCGGGTGGCAGCGGATACGCAGTATTTT | CASSIGRVAADTQYF
. | TRBJ2-1 | . | TRBV12-3/TRBV12-4 | TGTGCCAGCAGCACATTCAATGAGCAGTTCTTC | CASSTFNEQFF
. | TRBJ2-7 | . | TRBV28 | TGTGCCAGCAGTTTAAGGAGGGACAGCTCCTACGAGCAGTACTTC | CASSLRRDSSYEQYF
. | TRBJ1-5 | . | TRBV18 | TGTGCCAGCTCACCCGAGCGGTCCGGGAATAGCAATCAGCCCCAGCATTTT | CASSPERSGNSNQPQHF
. | TRBJ2-7 | . | TRBV2 | TGTGCCAGCCAACAGGCAGTCGAGCAGTACTTC | CASQQAVEQYF
. | TRBJ1-5 | . | TRBV7-2 | TGTGCCAGCAGCTTATTGAGGAGCTCCAGGGTAGCAAATCAGCCCCAGCATTTT | CASSLLRSSRVANQPQHF
. | TRBJ2-3 | . | TRBV12-3/TRBV12-4 | TGTGCCAGCAGTTTGGCTGGCACAGATACGCAGTATTTT | CASSLAGTDTQYF
TRBD2 | TRBJ2-7 | . | TRBV5-4 | TGTGCCAGCAGTCCGACTAGCGGGAGAAGTTCCTACGAGCAGTACTTC | CASSPTSGRSSYEQYF
TRBD1 | TRBJ2-1 | . | TRBV24-1 | TGTGCCACCAGTGCCGCCGGGACAGGACCTCACAATGAGCAGTTCTTC | CATSAAGTGPHNEQFF
. | TRBJ2-1 | . | TRBV11-2 | TGTGCCAGTTGGGGCGGCAATGAGCAGTTCTTC | CASWGGNEQFF
TRBD1 | TRBJ1-1 | once | TRBV5-6 | TGTGCCAGCAGCTGGGGACAGGGAGGCTCTGAAGCTTTCTTT | CASSWGQGGSEAFF
. | TRBJ2-7 | . | TRBV28 | TGTGCCAGCAGTCTAGGACAAACCTACGAGCAGTACTTC | CASSLGQTYEQYF
. | TRBJ2-1 | . | TRBV29-1 | TGCAGCGTTGAATTTGGCAGCGCTGAGCAGTTCTTC | CSVEFGSAEQFF
TRBD1 | TRBJ2-1 | . | TRBV5-1 | TGCGCCAGCAGCATGGGACAGGCCCCCTCCTACAATGAGCAGTTCTTC | CASSMGQAPSYNEQFF
TRBD2 | TRBJ2-5 | . | TRBV16 | TGTGCCAGCAGCCGTGGGAGGGGAGGAGAGACCCAGTACTTC | CASSRGRGGETQYF
. | TRBJ2-1 | . | TRBV5-3 | TGTAGCACCTCGGGAAAGTCTTGGTACAATGAGCAGTTCTTC | CSTSGKSWYNEQFF
. | TRBJ2-1 | . | TRBV6-4 | TGTGCCAGCAAGAGGGGGAGAGGAGGAAGAACTGACCAATCCTACAATGAGCAGTTCTTC | CASKRGRGGRTDQSYNEQFF
TRBD1 | TRBJ1-1 | once | TRBV7-9 | TGTGCCAGCAGCTTAGCGTCAGGGGGATGGGCTGAAGCTTTCTTT | CASSLASGGWAEAFF
TRBD1 | TRBJ2-2 | . | TRBV18 | TGTGCCAGCTCACCACAGGCCGGGACAGGGAGTCTGCCCGGGGAGCTGTTTTTT | CASSPQAGTGSLPGELFF
TRBD2 | TRBJ2-7 | . | TRBV2 | TGTGCCAGCAGCCCACTAGCGCCTAGCTCCTACGAGCAGTACTTC | CASSPLAPSSYEQYF
. | TRBJ2-7 | . | TRBV4-1 | TGCGCCAGCAGCCAAGATGGGGGCCACTCCGAGCAGTACTTC | CASSQDGGHSEQYF